What follows are 29 T cell receptor beta chains derived from one specimen sequenced in a study of shared clonotypes between healthy human individuals. Here immunoSEQ multiplex PCR was the method, and the copy in TCRdb shows in-frame clones only, minus some. Of some 2,500,000 clones listed, 93% are singletons. Sequenced input: naive CD4+ T cells from PBMCs. Subset of the sample: CD45RA+ positively selected. Every receptor here comes from a man aged 18-30 years in good health. Some clones in this sample may be carry-over from other donors' samples.

This clone was seen just once. The V call is TRBV6-5, the J call TRBJ1-2; D gene unclear. The CDR3 has 15 amino acids. The germline V and J ends were trimmed by 0 bases and 7 bases, with 15 bases remaining between them. The germline gives CDR1 MNHEY, CDR2 SVGAGI. CDR3 in DNA: TGTGCCAGCAGTTACTCATCGTTTTCGGTAACTGGCTACACCTTC. This sequence encodes CASSYSSFSVTGYTF.

The chain couples TRBV11-2 to TRBJ2-1, with a possible D match to TRBD2 (5 bases). CDR1 SGHAT and CDR2 FQNNGV come from the germline V gene. This CDR3 is built from 13 residues. V lost 0 bases and J lost 9, with 9 bases in between. CDR3 amino acids: CASSLDRGTEQFF. In DNA, the CDR3 is TGTGCCAGCAGCTTAGATCGGGGTACTGAGCAGTTCTTC. Full variable domain (outside the CDR3, taken from reference TRBV11-2 and TRBJ2-1): EAGVAQSPRYKIIEKRQSVAFWCNPISGHATLYWYQQILGQGPKLLIQFQNNGVVDDSQLPKDRFSAERLKGVDSTLKIQPAKLEDSAVYLCASSLDRGTEQFFGPGTRLTVL.

Of note for this clone: The same CDR3 also results from other DNA sequences found in this sample. The rearrangement uses TRBV2 and TRBJ1-1, with 9 bases identical to TRBD1. Trimming removed 3 bases from V and 2 bases from J; junction bases left unmatched: 4. The CDR3 contains 15 residues. In germline, CDR1 is SNHLY, CDR2 FYNNEI. CDR3 sequence reads: CASSELGQGNTEAFF. CDR3 nucleotide sequence: TGTGCCAGCAGTGAGCTGGGACAGGGAAACACTGAAGCTTTCTTT.

This chain uses TRBV6-5 with TRBJ2-1; TRBD2 might be the D (5 bases). The V end lost 6 bases, the J end lost 2 bases, and 14 bases lay between the germline ends. The length of the CDR3 is 15 residues. The germline V gene encodes CDR1 MNHEY and CDR2 SVGAGI. The CDR3 protein is CASSPTRAPYNEQFF. CDR3 bases: TGTGCCAGCAGCCCGACGAGGGCCCCCTACAATGAGCAGTTCTTC.

The chain combines TRBV7-2 with TRBJ2-1; D possibly corresponds to TRBD2 (7 bases). Germline values: CDR1 SGHTA, CDR2 FQGNSA. V dropped 5 bases and J dropped 6 bases, with 20 bases sitting between them. The CDR3 extends over 16 amino acids. The CDR3: CASSRGLAAVPNEQFF. The DNA for the CDR3 is TGTGCCAGCAGCCGGGGGCTAGCGGCAGTACCCAATGAGCAGTTCTTC.

The chain joins TRBV2 to TRBJ2-5, with D perhaps TRBD1 (6 bases). Per the germline V gene, CDR1 is SNHLY and CDR2 is FYNNEI. The CDR3 is made up of 15 amino acids. V lost 7 bases, J lost 2 bases, and 17 bases lay in between. CDR3 DNA: TGTGCCAGCAAGGTTTCTGGGGGCGGGCAAGAGACCCAGTACTTC. The encoded protein is CASKVSGGGQETQYF.

The chain joins TRBV5-1 to TRBJ1-4, with TRBD1 matching 8 bases. Germline V gene data show CDR1 as SGHRS and CDR2 as YFSETQ. With 2 bases clipped from V and 4 bases from J, the junction kept 4 bases outside the gene matches. The CDR3 has 15 residues. The CDR3 bases are TGCGCCAGCAGCTTAATGACAGGGGTTAATGAAAAACTGTTTTTT. Residues: CASSLMTGVNEKLFF.

The rearrangement links TRBV9 to TRBJ2-2; the D gene is possibly TRBD1 (6 bases). In germline, CDR1 is SGDLS, CDR2 YYNGEE. CDR3 length: 17 residues. With 3 bases removed from V and 5 bases from J, the gap between germline ends came to 20 bases. CDR3 sequence (DNA): TGTGCCAGCAGCGGGCACAGCCGAGGGGGATCGACCGGGGAGCTGTTTTTT. Amino acid sequence: CASSGHSRGGSTGELFF.

This chain joins TRBV5-1 and TRBJ2-1; D not resolved. V shed 4 bases and J shed 0 bases, with 11 bases lying between them. Germline V gene sequence: CDR1 SGHRS, CDR2 YFSETQ. The CDR3 consists of 15 residues. The CDR3 region is CASSPIPGSYNEQFF. In nucleotides, the CDR3 is TGCGCCAGCAGCCCAATTCCCGGCTCCTACAATGAGCAGTTCTTC.

The chain has TRBV13 and TRBJ2-3; the D is unclear. V was shortened by 0 bases and J by 0 bases, with 4 bases between the two germline ends. This CDR3 region has 14 residues. Germline CDR1 reads PRHDT; CDR2 reads FYEKMQ (reference sequence). CDR3 residues: CASSLGASTDTQYF. DNA for the CDR3: TGTGCCAGCAGCTTAGGGGCTAGCACAGATACGCAGTATTTT.

V and J are TRBV2 and TRBJ2-1; perhaps TRBD1 as D (5 bases). The V end lost 7 bases, the J end lost 2 bases, and 18 bases lay between the germline ends. The CDR3 extends over 16 amino acids. The germline V gene encodes CDR1 SNHLY and CDR2 FYNNEI. The CDR3, as DNA: TGTGCCAGCACGCGCAGGGTTCTGTTAGCCTACAATGAGCAGTTCTTC. It specifies CASTRRVLLAYNEQFF.

CDR3 nucleotides: TGTGCCAGCAGCTCTCGACAGGGTCCATACGAGCAGTACTTC. It specifies CASSSRQGPYEQYF. The rearrangement links TRBV7-6 to TRBJ2-7; TRBD1 agrees at 7 bases. Trimming took 4 bases from V and 4 from J; bases not matched to a gene: 7. The CDR3 is 14 amino acids. Germline assignment: CDR1 SGHVS and CDR2 FNYEAQ.

V gene TRBV9 combines with J gene TRBJ2-1; unclear D gene. The V gene's germline CDR1 is SGDLS and CDR2 YYNGEE. V was trimmed by 4 bases and J by 0 bases, leaving 11 bases between them. The CDR3 contains 15 residues. The CDR3 protein is CASSSRQYSYNEQFF. CDR3 in DNA: TGTGCCAGCAGCTCCCGTCAGTACTCCTACAATGAGCAGTTCTTC.

A word on this clone: The same CDR3 arises from other DNA sequences in this sample as well. V and J are TRBV9 and TRBJ2-2; D is uncertain. V was trimmed by 0 bases and J by 3 bases, leaving 9 bases between them. The length of the CDR3 is 15 residues. The V gene's germline CDR1 is SGDLS and CDR2 YYNGEE. CDR3 DNA: TGTGCCAGCAGCGTAGTGGGTGGAGACACCGGGGAGCTGTTTTTT. This gives the protein CASSVVGGDTGELFF.

The V gene is TRBV19, the J gene TRBJ2-2, with D possibly matching TRBD2 (8 bases). Per the germline V gene, CDR1 is LNHDA and CDR2 is SQIVND (reference sequence). This CDR3 region has 15 residues. The ends were cut back, 6 bases at V and 8 bases at J, with 19 bases in the middle. CDR3 sequence reads: CASRTGTRGSGELFF. The DNA for the CDR3 is TGTGCCAGTAGGACAGGGACTAGGGGGTCAGGGGAGCTGTTTTTT. Full variable domain (missing parts from reference TRBV19 and TRBJ2-2): DGGITQSPKYLFRKEGQNVTLSCEQNLNHDAMYWYRQDPGQGLRLIYYSQIVNDFQKGDIAEGYSVSREKKESFPLTVTSAQKNPTAFYLCASRTGTRGSGELFFGEGSRLTVL.

The chain recombines TRBV7-2 with TRBJ1-1, with 9 bases matching TRBD1. The junction had 1 base not matched to a gene; V was cut back by 5 bases and J by 6 bases. From germline, CDR1 is SGHTA and CDR2 FQGNSA. There are 12 residues in the CDR3. The CDR3 sequence: CASSRTGAEAFF. The CDR3 nucleotides read TGTGCCAGCAGCCGGACAGGGGCTGAAGCTTTCTTT.

V usage is TRBV7-2 and J usage is TRBJ1-5, with TRBD1 matching 8 bases. The CDR3 is made up of 15 amino acids. J gave up 6 bases and V 1 base, and 5 bases lay outside the gene matches. Germline lookup yields CDR1 SGHTA and CDR2 FQGNSA. The CDR3 bases are TGTGCCAGCAGCTTAGTCAGGGGGCCGGCTCAGCCCCAGCATTTT. Protein product: CASSLVRGPAQPQHF. Based on the CDR3 plus reference TRBV7-2 and TRBJ1-5, the full variable domain is GAGVSQSPSNKVTEKGKDVELRCDPISGHTALYWYRQSLGQGLEFLIYFQGNSAPDKSGLPSDRFSAERTGGSVSTLTIQRTQQEDSAVYLCASSLVRGPAQPQHFGDGTRLSIL.

This chain joins TRBV10-2 and TRBJ2-3; 13 bases align to TRBD2. CDR1 and CDR2 from the germline V gene are WSHSY and SAAADI. V lost 6 bases and J lost 4; bases outside the gene matches: 4. This CDR3 is built from 15 residues. The CDR3 DNA reads as TGCGCCAGCAGGACTAGCGGGAGGACGGCAGATACGCAGTATTTT. Its translation: CASRTSGRTADTQYF.

The chain uses TRBV7-2 and TRBJ2-3; 8 bases are a match to TRBD2. Germline loops: CDR1 SGHTA, CDR2 FQGNSA. This CDR3 spans 17 amino acids. Trimming took 1 base from V and 4 from J; bases not matched to a gene: 10. This chain's CDR3 is CASSLEASGRGADTQYF. CDR3 in DNA: TGTGCCAGCAGCTTAGAGGCTAGCGGGCGAGGGGCAGATACGCAGTATTTT.

The chain combines TRBV5-1 with TRBJ2-5, with 8 positions matching TRBD1. After removal of 3 bases from V and 2 bases from J, the junction contained 3 bases not matched to a gene. Germline loops: CDR1 SGHRS, CDR2 YFSETQ. The CDR3 sequence is 14 residues long. CDR3 sequence: CASSWDRPQETQYF. The CDR3 bases are TGCGCCAGCAGCTGGGACAGGCCTCAAGAGACCCAGTACTTC.

The chain uses TRBV27 and TRBJ1-1; D remains unclear. CDR1 MNHEY and CDR2 SMNVEV come from the germline V gene (reference sequence). The CDR3 totals 15 residues. The germline V and J ends were trimmed by 5 bases and 1 base, with 14 bases remaining between them. The CDR3 sequence: CASSRALRTNTEAFF. The CDR3 DNA sequence: TGTGCCAGCAGTCGAGCCCTGAGGACGAACACTGAAGCTTTCTTT.

The CDR3 sequence: CASSTIDRPTYEQYF. The CDR3 DNA sequence: TGTGCCAGTAGTACCATCGACAGACCCACCTACGAGCAGTACTTC. This chain connects TRBV19 to TRBJ2-7, with D tentatively TRBD1 (5 bases). The CDR3 length is 15 residues. The germline V gene has CDR1 LNHDA and CDR2 SQIVND (reference sequence). V dropped 4 bases and J dropped 2 bases, with 15 bases sitting between them.

V gene TRBV28 combines with J gene TRBJ1-2; 8 nucleotides match TRBD1. The CDR3 is 14 amino acids. The trim removed 4 bases at V and 8 bases at J, leaving 9 bases unmatched. Germline V CDR1 and CDR2: MDHEN, SYDVKM. CDR3 nucleotides: TGTGCCAGCAGTTCGACAGGGGAATTTAGGGGCTACACCTTC. Its translation: CASSSTGEFRGYTF.

Of note for this clone: Other DNA sequences of this sample code for an identical CDR3. The V and J genes are TRBV28 and TRBJ2-7; possibly TRBD1 or TRBD2 for D (5 bases each). Germline V gene lookup returns CDR1 MDHEN and CDR2 SYDVKM. CDR3 length: 13 amino acids. V lost 2 bases and J lost 2, with 7 bases in between. The CDR3 region has the DNA TGTGCCAGCAGTTTACTGGGGGCCTACGAGCAGTACTTC. Amino acid sequence: CASSLLGAYEQYF.

The genes are TRBV27 and TRBJ2-1; D is possibly TRBD1 or TRBD2 (5 bases each). Germline lookup yields CDR1 MNHEY and CDR2 SMNVEV (reference sequence). The CDR3 sequence is 13 residues long. The V end was cut by 8 bases, the J end by 10 bases, with 18 bases between. The CDR3 spells CASGPLRGGEQFF. CDR3 DNA: TGTGCCAGCGGGCCGCTTCGGGGCGGCGAGCAGTTCTTC.

The chain is built from TRBV9 and TRBJ2-7; D ambiguous. The V end was cut by 0 bases, the J end by 2 bases, with 12 bases between. Germline V CDR1 and CDR2: SGDLS, YYNGEE. The CDR3 covers 15 residues. CDR3 sequence reads: CASSVGSSQTYEQYF. The CDR3 nucleotides read TGTGCCAGCAGCGTAGGATCCTCCCAGACCTACGAGCAGTACTTC.

With regard to this clone: The junction differs from germline at one of its ends, possibly a read error. The rearrangement joins TRBV5-1 to TRBJ2-2; TRBD1 matches at 11 bases. CDR3 length equals 14 residues. Germline-derived CDR1 and CDR2 are SGHRS and YFSETQ. The CDR3 DNA sequence: TGCGCCAGCAGCTTAACTGAGGGACAGGGGGAACTGTTTTTT. Translating it yields CASSLTEGQGELFF.

The chain is built from TRBV9 and TRBJ2-3, with 12 positions matching TRBD2. This CDR3 contains 15 residues. Trimming cost V 2 bases and J 3 bases; bases outside gene matches: 1. Germline CDR1 is SGDLS and CDR2 is YYNGEE. CDR3 coding DNA: TGTGCCAGCAGCGTTACTAGCGGGGGGACAGATACGCAGTATTTT. The encoded protein is CASSVTSGGTDTQYF.

The rearrangement uses TRBV7-9 and TRBJ2-5, with TRBD2 identical over 11 bases. Germline V gives CDR1 SEHNR, CDR2 FQNEAQ (reference sequence). This CDR3 contains 16 residues. V dropped 4 bases and J dropped 4; count of bases not matched to a gene: 8. The DNA of the CDR3 is TGTGCCAGCAGCTCCTTAGCGGGAGGGCCGGGAGAGACCCAGTACTTC. Translated: CASSSLAGGPGETQYF.